Each of the 4 T cell receptor beta chains below was sequenced from the same sample in a study of CD8 T cells in Susac syndrome. Random hexamers were used to reverse transcribe an amount of roughly 0.45 to 1 ug RNA. TCRdb independently ran MiXCR on the immunoSEQ multiplex PCR reads; one entry per CDR3 protein. The sample consists of under 200,000 distinct CDR3 sequences, roughly nine tenths of them appearing once. Input material: CD4+ T cells from PBMCs. These receptor sequences come from a human donor with Susac syndrome.

This chain uses TRBV10-3 with TRBJ2-2, with D perhaps matching TRBD2 (6 bases). CDR1 ENHRY and CDR2 SYGVKD come from the germline V gene. The CDR3 covers 14 residues. Trimming removed 5 bases at V and 5 bases at J, with 12 bases between. The CDR3 here is CAISLDAGTGELFF. CDR3 in DNA: TGTGCCATCAGTTTAGACGCGGGAACCGGGGAGCTGTTTTTT.

The chain couples TRBV5-6 to TRBJ1-1; D gene unclear. V was shortened by 0 bases and J by 5 bases, with 20 bases between the two germline ends. Germline V gene lookup returns CDR1 SGHDT and CDR2 YYEEEE. The CDR3 runs 17 residues. For the CDR3, the DNA is TGTGCCAGCAGCTTGGGGCTCGGCAGCCTCCCCGGGACTGAAGCTTTCTTT. The encoded protein is CASSLGLGSLPGTEAFF.

CDR3 sequence: CAISVGSNQPQHF. CDR3 in DNA: TGTGCCATCAGTGTGGGGAGCAATCAGCCCCAGCATTTT. V usage is TRBV10-3 and J usage is TRBJ1-5; D remains ambiguous. The CDR3 consists of 13 residues. The V end was cut by 4 bases, the J end by 1 base, with 5 bases between. CDR1 and CDR2 from the germline V gene are ENHRY and SYGVKD.

This clonotype was counted between two and nine times. The chain is built from TRBV2 and TRBJ1-5; a possible D gene is TRBD1 (5 bases). CDR1 is SNHLY and CDR2 is FYNNEI in the germline V gene. The CDR3 sequence is 13 residues long. V was shortened by 2 bases and J by 5 bases, with 7 bases between the two germline ends. Here the CDR3 reads CASSEQGDQPQHF. The CDR3 coding sequence is TGTGCCAGCAGTGAACAGGGTGATCAGCCCCAGCATTTT.